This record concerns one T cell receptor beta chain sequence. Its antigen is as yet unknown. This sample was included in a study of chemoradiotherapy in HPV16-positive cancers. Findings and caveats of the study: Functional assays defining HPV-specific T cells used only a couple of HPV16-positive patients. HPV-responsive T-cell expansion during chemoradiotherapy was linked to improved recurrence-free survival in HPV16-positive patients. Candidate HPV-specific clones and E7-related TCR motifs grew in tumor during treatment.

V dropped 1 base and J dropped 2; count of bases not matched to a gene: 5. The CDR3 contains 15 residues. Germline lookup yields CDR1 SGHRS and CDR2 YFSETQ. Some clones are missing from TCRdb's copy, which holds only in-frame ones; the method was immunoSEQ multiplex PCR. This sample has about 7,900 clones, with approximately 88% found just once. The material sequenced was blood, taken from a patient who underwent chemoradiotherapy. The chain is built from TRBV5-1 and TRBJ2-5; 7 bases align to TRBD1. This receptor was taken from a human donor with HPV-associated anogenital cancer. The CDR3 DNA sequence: TGCGCCAGCAGCTTGATAAAGGGACAGCAAGAGACCCAGTACTTC. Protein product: CASSLIKGQQETQYF.